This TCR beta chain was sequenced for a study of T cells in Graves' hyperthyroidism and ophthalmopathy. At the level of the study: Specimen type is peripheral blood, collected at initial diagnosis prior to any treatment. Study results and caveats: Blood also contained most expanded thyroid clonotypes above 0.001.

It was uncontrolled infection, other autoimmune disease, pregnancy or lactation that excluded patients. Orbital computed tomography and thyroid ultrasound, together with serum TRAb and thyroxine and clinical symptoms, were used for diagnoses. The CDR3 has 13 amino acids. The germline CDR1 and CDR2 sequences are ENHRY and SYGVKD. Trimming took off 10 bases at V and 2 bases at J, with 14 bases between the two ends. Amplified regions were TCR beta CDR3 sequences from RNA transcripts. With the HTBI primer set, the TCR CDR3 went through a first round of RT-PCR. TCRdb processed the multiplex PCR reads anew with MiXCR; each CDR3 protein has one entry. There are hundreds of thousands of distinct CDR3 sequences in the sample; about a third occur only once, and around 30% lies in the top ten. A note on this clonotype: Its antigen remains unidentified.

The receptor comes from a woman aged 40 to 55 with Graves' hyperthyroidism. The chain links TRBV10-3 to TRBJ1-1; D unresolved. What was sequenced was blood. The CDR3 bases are TGTGCCACCGCCGCGGCTATCAACACTGAAGCTTTCTTT. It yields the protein CATAAAINTEAFF.